The clone carrying this T cell receptor beta chain came up many times. What it binds is not known. This sample is part of a study of T-cell reconstitution after alpha-beta-depleted transplantation in children. Whole-study findings and limits: Surviving recipient T cells and thymic progenitors produced the high day-60 TCRbeta diversity seen in some patients.

Preparation of the TCRbeta library involved a method that used unique molecular identifiers. TCRdb fed the PCR reads into MiXCR, producing one record per CDR3 protein. Of more than 200,000 distinct CDR3 sequences listed, around 25% are singletons. Looked up from germline, CDR1 is MNHEY and CDR2 is SMNVEV (reference sequence). V lost 3 bases, J lost 5 bases, and 6 bases stayed unmatched. This CDR3 has 14 residues. This chain connects TRBV27 to TRBJ1-2; 7 nucleotides agree with TRBD1. This clonotype originated in a girl aged 2-9 years with Fanconi anemia, due to receive a stem cell transplant. The input for sequencing was PBMCs, taken before TCRalphabeta/CD19-depleted stem cell transplant. CDR3 coding DNA: TGTGCCAGCAGTTTGAACGGACAGGTTTATGGCTACACCTTC. Translated: CASSLNGQVYGYTF.